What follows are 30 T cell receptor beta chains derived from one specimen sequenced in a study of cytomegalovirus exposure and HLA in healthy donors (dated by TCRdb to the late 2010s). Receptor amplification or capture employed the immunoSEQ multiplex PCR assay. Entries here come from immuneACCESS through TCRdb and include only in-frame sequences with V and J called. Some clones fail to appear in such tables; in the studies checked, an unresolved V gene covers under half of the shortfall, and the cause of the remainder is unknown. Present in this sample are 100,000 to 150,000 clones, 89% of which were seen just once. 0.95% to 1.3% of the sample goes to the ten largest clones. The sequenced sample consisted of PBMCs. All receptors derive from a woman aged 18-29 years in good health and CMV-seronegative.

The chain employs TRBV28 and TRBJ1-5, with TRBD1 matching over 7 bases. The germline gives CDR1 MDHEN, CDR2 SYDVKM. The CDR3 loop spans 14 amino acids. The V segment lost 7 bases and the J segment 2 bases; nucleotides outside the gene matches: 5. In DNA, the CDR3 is TGTGCCAGCATAGGGCAGGGGGGCAATCAGCCCCAGCATTTT. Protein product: CASIGQGGNQPQHF.

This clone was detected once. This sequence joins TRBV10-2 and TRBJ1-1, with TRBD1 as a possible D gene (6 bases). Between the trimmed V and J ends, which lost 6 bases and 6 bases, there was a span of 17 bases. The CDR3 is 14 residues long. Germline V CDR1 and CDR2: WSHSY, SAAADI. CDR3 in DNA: TGCGCCAGCAGCCCGAATCCAACAGGGCCTGAAGCTTTCTTT. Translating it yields CASSPNPTGPEAFF.

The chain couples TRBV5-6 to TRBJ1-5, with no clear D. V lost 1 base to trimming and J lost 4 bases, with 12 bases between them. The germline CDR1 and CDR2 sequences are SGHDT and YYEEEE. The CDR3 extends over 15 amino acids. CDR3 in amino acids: CASSLLTGNNQPQHF. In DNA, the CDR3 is TGTGCCAGCAGCTTGCTTACGGGGAATAATCAGCCCCAGCATTTT.

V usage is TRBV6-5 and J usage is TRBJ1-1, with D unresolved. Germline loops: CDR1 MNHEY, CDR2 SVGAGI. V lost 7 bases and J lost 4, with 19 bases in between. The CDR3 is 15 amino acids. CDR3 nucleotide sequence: TGTGCCAGCACTATGAAGGTAGGAGGTGGCACTGAAGCTTTCTTT. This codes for CASTMKVGGGTEAFF.

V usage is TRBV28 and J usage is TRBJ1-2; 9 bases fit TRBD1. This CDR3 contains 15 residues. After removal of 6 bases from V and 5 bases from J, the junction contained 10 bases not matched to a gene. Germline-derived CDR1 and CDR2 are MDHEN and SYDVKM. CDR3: CASSPGTGLRYGYTF. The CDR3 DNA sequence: TGTGCCAGCAGCCCCGGGACAGGGTTGAGGTATGGCTACACCTTC.

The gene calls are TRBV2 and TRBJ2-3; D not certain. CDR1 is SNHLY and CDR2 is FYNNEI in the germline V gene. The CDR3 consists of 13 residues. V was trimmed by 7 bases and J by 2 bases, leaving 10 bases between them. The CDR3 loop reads CASKAQSTDTQYF. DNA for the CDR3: TGTGCCAGCAAGGCACAGTCCACAGATACGCAGTATTTT.

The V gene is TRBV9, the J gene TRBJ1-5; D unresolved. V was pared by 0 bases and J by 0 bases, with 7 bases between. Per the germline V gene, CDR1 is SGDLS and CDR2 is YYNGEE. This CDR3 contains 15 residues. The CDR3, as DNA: TGTGCCAGCAGCGTAGGGCCCAATAGCAATCAGCCCCAGCATTTT. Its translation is CASSVGPNSNQPQHF.

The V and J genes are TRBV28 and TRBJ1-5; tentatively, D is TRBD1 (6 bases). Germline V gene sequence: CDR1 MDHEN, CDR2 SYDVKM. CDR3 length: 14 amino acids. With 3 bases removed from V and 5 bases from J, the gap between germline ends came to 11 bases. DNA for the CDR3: TGTGCCAGCAGTTTCGTCAGGGGAGATCAGCCCCAGCATTTT. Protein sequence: CASSFVRGDQPQHF.

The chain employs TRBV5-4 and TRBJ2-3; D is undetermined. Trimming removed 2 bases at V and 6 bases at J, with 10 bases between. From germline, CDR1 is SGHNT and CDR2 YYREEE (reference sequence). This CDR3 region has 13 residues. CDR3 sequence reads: CASSFPGADTQYF. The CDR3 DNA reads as TGTGCCAGCAGCTTTCCAGGTGCGGATACGCAGTATTTT.

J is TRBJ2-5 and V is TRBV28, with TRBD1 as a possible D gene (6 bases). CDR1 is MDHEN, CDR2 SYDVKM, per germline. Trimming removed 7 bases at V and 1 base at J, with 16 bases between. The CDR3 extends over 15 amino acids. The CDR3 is CASTSTGRAQETQYF. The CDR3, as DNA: TGTGCCAGCACCTCGACAGGAAGAGCCCAAGAGACCCAGTACTTC.

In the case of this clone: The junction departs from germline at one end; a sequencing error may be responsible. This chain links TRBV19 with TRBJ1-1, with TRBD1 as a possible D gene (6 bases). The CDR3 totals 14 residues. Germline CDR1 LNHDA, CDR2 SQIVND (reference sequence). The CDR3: CASSINRENSEAFF. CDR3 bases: TGTGCCAGTAGTATAAACAGGGAGAACTCTGAAGCTTTCTTT.

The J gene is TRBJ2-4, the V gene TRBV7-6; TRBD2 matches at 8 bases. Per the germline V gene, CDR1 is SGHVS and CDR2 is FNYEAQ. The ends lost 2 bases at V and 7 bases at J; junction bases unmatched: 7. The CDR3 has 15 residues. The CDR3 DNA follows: TGTGCCAGCAGCTTAAGCTACGGGGGGGCTAACATTCAGTACTTC. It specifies CASSLSYGGANIQYF.

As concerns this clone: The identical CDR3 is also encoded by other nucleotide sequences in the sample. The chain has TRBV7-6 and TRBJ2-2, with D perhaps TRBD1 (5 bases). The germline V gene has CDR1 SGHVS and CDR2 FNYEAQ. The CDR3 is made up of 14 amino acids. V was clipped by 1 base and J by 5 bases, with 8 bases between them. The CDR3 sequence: CASSLGTTTGELFF. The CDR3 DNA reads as TGTGCCAGCAGCTTAGGGACAACAACCGGGGAGCTGTTTTTT.

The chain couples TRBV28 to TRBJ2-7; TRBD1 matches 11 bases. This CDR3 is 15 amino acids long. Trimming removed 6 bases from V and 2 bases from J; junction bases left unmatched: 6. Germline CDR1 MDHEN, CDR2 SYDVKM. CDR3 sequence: CASSGPGQGAYEQYV. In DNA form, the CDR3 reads TGTGCCAGCAGCGGACCGGGACAGGGGGCCTACGAGCAGTACGTC.

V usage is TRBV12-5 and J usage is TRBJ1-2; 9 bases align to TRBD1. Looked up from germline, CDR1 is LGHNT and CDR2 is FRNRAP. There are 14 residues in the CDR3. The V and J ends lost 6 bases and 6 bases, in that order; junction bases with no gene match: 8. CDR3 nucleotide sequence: TGTGCTAGTGGACTAGGGGACAGGGTGAATGGCTACACCTTC. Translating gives CASGLGDRVNGYTF. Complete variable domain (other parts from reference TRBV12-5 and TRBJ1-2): DARVTQTPRHKVTEMGQEVTMRCQPILGHNTVFWYRQTMMQGLELLAYFRNRAPLDDSGMPKDRFSAEMPDATLATLKIQPSEPRDSAVYFCASGLGDRVNGYTFGSGTRLTVV.

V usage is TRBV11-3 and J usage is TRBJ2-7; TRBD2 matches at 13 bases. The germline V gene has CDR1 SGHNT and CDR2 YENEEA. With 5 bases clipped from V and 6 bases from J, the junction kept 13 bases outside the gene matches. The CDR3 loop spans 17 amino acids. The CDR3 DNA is TGTGCCAGCAGCGGAATTGGACTAGCGGGAGCGCCCTCCGAGCAGTACTTC. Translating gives CASSGIGLAGAPSEQYF.

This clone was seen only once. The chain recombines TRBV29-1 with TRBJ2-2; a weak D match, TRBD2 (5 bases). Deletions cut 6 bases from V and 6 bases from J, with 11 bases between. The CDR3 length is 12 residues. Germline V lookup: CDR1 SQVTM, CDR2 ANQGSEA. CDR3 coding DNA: TGCAGCGTGTCAGCGGAGGCCGGGGAGCTGTTTTTT. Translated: CSVSAEAGELFF.

The CDR3 protein is CASSSGTEKNTEAFF. CDR3 DNA: TGTGCCAGCAGCTCCGGGACAGAGAAGAACACTGAAGCTTTCTTT. This chain joins TRBV11-2 and TRBJ1-1; 7 positions match TRBD1. Per germline, CDR1 SGHAT and CDR2 FQNNGV. V was clipped by 4 bases and J by 1 base; unmatched bases: 6. The CDR3 spans 15 residues.

This CDR3 reads CASSTPIKGDTEAFF. DNA of the CDR3: TGTGCCAGCAGCACACCTATCAAGGGGGACACTGAAGCTTTCTTT. V is TRBV5-4 and J is TRBJ1-1; maybe TRBD1 (6 bases). The CDR3 is 15 residues long. The V end was cut by 4 bases, the J end by 3 bases, with 16 bases between. Looked up from germline, CDR1 is SGHNT and CDR2 is YYREEE (reference sequence).

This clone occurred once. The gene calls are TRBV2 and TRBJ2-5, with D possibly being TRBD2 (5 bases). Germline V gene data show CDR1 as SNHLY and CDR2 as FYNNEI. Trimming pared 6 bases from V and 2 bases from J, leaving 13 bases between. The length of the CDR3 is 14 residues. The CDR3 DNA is TGTGCCAGCAGCGCTACTAGAACACAAGAGACCCAGTACTTC. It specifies CASSATRTQETQYF.

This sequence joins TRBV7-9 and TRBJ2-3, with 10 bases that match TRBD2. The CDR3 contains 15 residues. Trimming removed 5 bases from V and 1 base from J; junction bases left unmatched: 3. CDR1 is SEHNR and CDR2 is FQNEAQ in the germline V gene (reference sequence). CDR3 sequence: CASSPGTSGTDTQYF. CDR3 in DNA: TGTGCCAGCAGCCCAGGGACTAGCGGCACAGATACGCAGTATTTT.

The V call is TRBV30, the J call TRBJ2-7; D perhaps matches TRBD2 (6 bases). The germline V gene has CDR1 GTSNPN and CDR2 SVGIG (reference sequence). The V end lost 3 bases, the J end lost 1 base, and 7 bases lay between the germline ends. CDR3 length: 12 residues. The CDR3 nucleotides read TGTGCCTGGAGCCGGGGGTCCTACGAGCAGTACGTC. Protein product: CAWSRGSYEQYV.

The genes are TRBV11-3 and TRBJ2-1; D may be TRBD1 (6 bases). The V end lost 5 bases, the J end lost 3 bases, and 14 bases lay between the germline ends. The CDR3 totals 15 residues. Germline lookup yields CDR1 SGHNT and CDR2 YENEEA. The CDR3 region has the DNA TGTGCCAGCAGCCAGAGACAGGACGGCTACAATGAGCAGTTCTTC. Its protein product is CASSQRQDGYNEQFF.

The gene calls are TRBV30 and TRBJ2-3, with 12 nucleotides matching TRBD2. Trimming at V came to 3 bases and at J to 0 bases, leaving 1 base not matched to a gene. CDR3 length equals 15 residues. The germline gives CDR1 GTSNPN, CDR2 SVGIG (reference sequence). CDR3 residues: CAWRGTSGSTDTQYF. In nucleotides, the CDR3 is TGTGCCTGGAGGGGGACTAGCGGGAGCACAGATACGCAGTATTTT. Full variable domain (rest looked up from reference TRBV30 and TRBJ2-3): SQTIHQWPATLVQPVGSPLSLECTVEGTSNPNLYWYRQAAGRGLQLLFYSVGIGQISSEVPQNLSASRPQDRQFILSSKKLLLSDSGFYLCAWRGTSGSTDTQYFGPGTRLTVL.

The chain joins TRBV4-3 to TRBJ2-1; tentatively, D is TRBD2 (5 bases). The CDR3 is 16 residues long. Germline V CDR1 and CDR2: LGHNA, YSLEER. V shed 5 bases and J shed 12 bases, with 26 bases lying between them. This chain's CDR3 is CASSTRFGSLPAGQFF. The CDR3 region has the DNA TGCGCCAGCAGCACAAGATTTGGAAGTCTGCCGGCGGGGCAGTTCTTC.

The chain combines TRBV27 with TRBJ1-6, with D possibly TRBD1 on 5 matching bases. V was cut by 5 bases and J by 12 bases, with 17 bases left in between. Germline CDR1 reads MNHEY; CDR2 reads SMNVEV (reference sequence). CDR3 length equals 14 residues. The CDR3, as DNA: TGTGCCAGCAGTCCAGACAGCCCCGGCGAACCCCTCCACTTT. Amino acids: CASSPDSPGEPLHF.

The CDR3 reads CASSVGQRGNIPQHF. The CDR3 bases are TGTGCCAGCAGTGTGGGACAGCGGGGGAACATTCCCCAGCATTTT. The chain employs TRBV2 and TRBJ1-5, with 7 bases lining up with TRBD1. The CDR3 loop spans 15 amino acids. CDR1 is SNHLY and CDR2 is FYNNEI in the germline V gene. V lost 4 bases to trimming and J lost 10 bases; unmatched junction nucleotides: 13.

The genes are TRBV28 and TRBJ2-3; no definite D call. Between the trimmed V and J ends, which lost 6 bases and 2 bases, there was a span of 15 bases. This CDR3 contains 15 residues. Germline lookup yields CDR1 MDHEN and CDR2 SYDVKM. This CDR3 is CASRVATEFTDTQYF. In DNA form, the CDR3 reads TGTGCCAGCAGGGTCGCCACCGAGTTCACAGATACGCAGTATTTT.

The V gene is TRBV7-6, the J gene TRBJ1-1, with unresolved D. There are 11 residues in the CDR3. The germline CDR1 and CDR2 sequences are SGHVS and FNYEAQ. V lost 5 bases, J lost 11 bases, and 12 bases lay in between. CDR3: CASSPLRGAFF. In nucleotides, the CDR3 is TGTGCCAGCAGCCCCCTTCGAGGGGCTTTCTTT. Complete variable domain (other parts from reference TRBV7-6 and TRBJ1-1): GAGVSQSPRYKVTKRGQDVALRCDPISGHVSLYWYRQALGQGPEFLTYFNYEAQQDKSGLPNDRFSAERPEGSISTLTIQRTEQRDSAMYRCASSPLRGAFFGQGTRLTVV.

CDR3 bases: TGTGCCAGGGGGACTAGCGGGGGATACGAGCAGTACTTC. Protein: CARGTSGGYEQYF. The chain is built from TRBV2 and TRBJ2-7; the match to TRBD2 covers 14 bases. V was clipped by 9 bases and J by 4 bases; unmatched bases: 2. The CDR3 runs 13 residues. Germline V CDR1 and CDR2: SNHLY, FYNNEI.